This entry lists 18 T cell receptor beta chains sequenced from one sample in a study of cytomegalovirus exposure and HLA in healthy donors. In the PCR, 60 Vbeta and 13 Jbeta primers were used. TCRdb's copy holds only in-frame clones and misses some; the assay was immunoSEQ multiplex PCR. The table records 210,000 or so clones, 75% to 85% of them present only once. Source material: PBMCs. These receptors all stem from a woman aged 55-75 years in good health and CMV-seropositive.

The chain employs TRBV5-1 and TRBJ2-1; maybe TRBD2 (6 bases). CDR1 and CDR2 (germline): SGHRS, YFSETQ. This CDR3 is built from 15 residues. The V end lost 0 bases, the J end lost 6 bases, and 13 bases lay between the germline ends. The CDR3 sequence: CASSLGGGPANEQFF. The CDR3 DNA sequence: TGCGCCAGCAGCTTGGGAGGAGGGCCGGCCAATGAGCAGTTCTTC.

This clone has at least ten counts. This sequence joins TRBV2 and TRBJ2-5; tentatively, D is TRBD2 (6 bases). Germline values: CDR1 SNHLY, CDR2 FYNNEI. Trimming removed 7 bases from V and 5 bases from J, with 14 bases in between. The CDR3 sequence is 13 residues long. CDR3 loop: CASTEAGRETQYF. In DNA form, the CDR3 reads TGTGCCAGCACCGAGGCAGGGAGGGAGACCCAGTACTTC.

The V gene is TRBV7-9, the J gene TRBJ1-3; D unresolved. Between the trimmed V and J ends, which lost 2 bases and 4 bases, there was a span of 6 bases. CDR3 size: 13 residues. From germline, CDR1 is SEHNR and CDR2 FQNEAQ (reference sequence). The CDR3 coding sequence is TGTGCCAGCAGCTTATACATGGGAAACACCATATATTTT. Its translation is CASSLYMGNTIYF.

The chain carries TRBV6-6 and TRBJ1-2; D might be TRBD1 (6 bases). CDR1 is MNHNY and CDR2 is SVGAGI in the germline V gene (reference sequence). CDR3 length: 15 amino acids. V was cut by 2 bases and J by 1 base, with 11 bases left in between. CDR3 coding DNA: TGTGCCAGCAGTTACCCGGGCAGGGGTAACTATGGCTACACCTTC. This gives the protein CASSYPGRGNYGYTF.

The genes are TRBV6-6 and TRBJ1-1; 8 positions agree with TRBD1. J was trimmed by 11 bases and V by 2 bases; bases with no gene match: 13. There are 15 residues in the CDR3. The germline V gene encodes CDR1 MNHNY and CDR2 SVGAGI (reference sequence). As DNA, the CDR3 is TGTGCCAGCAGTTACACGCAAACGACAGGGGTAGGGGCTTTCTTT. It specifies CASSYTQTTGVGAFF.

This clone was detected only a few times. The V and J genes are TRBV4-3 and TRBJ1-6; TRBD1 matches 8 bases. The J segment lost 0 bases and the V segment lost 4 bases, leaving 8 bases of the junction unmatched. Germline loops: CDR1 LGHNA, CDR2 YSLEER. CDR3 length: 18 residues. The CDR3 DNA reads as TGCGCCAGCAGCCCAACCGGACAGGGCGGCTCCTATAATTCACCCCTCCACTTT. It encodes CASSPTGQGGSYNSPLHF.

The rearrangement links TRBV4-3 to TRBJ2-5; D not certain. The CDR3 is 14 residues long. Trimming took 0 bases from V and 13 from J, leaving 18 bases between them. Per the germline V gene, CDR1 is LGHNA and CDR2 is YSLEER. The CDR3 sequence is CASSQETALKVTYF. CDR3 nucleotide sequence: TGCGCCAGCAGCCAAGAAACAGCCCTGAAAGTAACGTACTTC.

V and J are TRBV27 and TRBJ2-7, with 9 bases fitting TRBD2. V lost 7 bases to trimming and J lost 0 bases; unmatched junction nucleotides: 4. Per germline, CDR1 MNHEY and CDR2 SMNVEV (reference sequence). There are 14 residues in the CDR3. The CDR3 nucleotides are TGTGCCAGCACCCAGACTAGCGGCTCCTACGAGCAGTACTTC. It codes for CASTQTSGSYEQYF.

This chain joins TRBV5-1 and TRBJ1-6, with a possible D match to TRBD1 (6 bases). This CDR3 contains 16 residues. The germline gives CDR1 SGHRS, CDR2 YFSETQ. V lost 5 bases and J 7 bases, leaving 19 bases between the germline ends. CDR3 residues: CASRETSGGANSPLHF. The DNA for the CDR3 is TGCGCCAGCAGAGAAACAAGCGGGGGCGCAAATTCACCCCTCCACTTT.

The V call is TRBV19, the J call TRBJ1-4; D is undetermined. The CDR3 sequence is 13 residues long. Germline V gives CDR1 LNHDA, CDR2 SQIVND (reference sequence). V lost 6 bases to trimming and J lost 8 bases, with 13 bases between them. The CDR3 region is CASRTRTGEKLFF. CDR3 in DNA: TGTGCCAGTAGAACTCGGACTGGGGAAAAACTGTTTTTT.

This clone was counted a few times. The chain combines TRBV19 with TRBJ1-5, with 8 bases matching TRBD1. The trim removed 4 bases at V and 7 bases at J, leaving 12 bases unmatched. CDR1 is LNHDA and CDR2 is SQIVND in the germline V gene (reference sequence). The CDR3 totals 16 residues. The CDR3 here is CASSTRVDRGEQPQHF. The CDR3 DNA reads TGTGCCAGTAGTACCAGGGTAGACAGGGGCGAACAGCCCCAGCATTTT.

This chain connects TRBV6-5 to TRBJ2-7, with 8 bases fitting TRBD1. J gave up 4 bases and V 0 bases, and 5 bases lay outside the gene matches. The CDR3 runs to 15 residues. Germline V gene sequence: CDR1 MNHEY, CDR2 SVGAGI. CDR3 in DNA: TGTGCCAGCAGTTACTCGCAGGGGGCTGTTTACGAGCAGTACTTC. This encodes CASSYSQGAVYEQYF.

This clone was seen only once. The V call is TRBV5-6, the J call TRBJ2-7; TRBD1 might be the D (5 bases). Germline V gene sequence: CDR1 SGHDT, CDR2 YYEEEE. V was clipped by 4 bases and J by 4 bases, with 15 bases between them. The CDR3 totals 14 residues. The CDR3 region has the DNA TGTGCCAGCAGCCGTAGGACATTTTTTTACGAGCAGTACTTC. Translated, it gives CASSRRTFFYEQYF.

The count of this clone is one. This chain connects TRBV5-4 to TRBJ2-1, with 9 bases identical to TRBD1. The length of the CDR3 is 16 residues. V was clipped by 4 bases and J by 7 bases; unmatched bases: 12. In germline, CDR1 is SGHNT, CDR2 YYREEE (reference sequence). The CDR3 region has the DNA TGTGCCAGCAGCCCTATCAGGACAGGGGACGGGAATGAGCAGTTCTTC. It specifies CASSPIRTGDGNEQFF.

The chain carries TRBV5-4 and TRBJ2-1; 10 bases fit TRBD1. This CDR3 has 15 residues. CDR1 and CDR2 (germline): SGHNT, YYREEE (reference sequence). V lost 5 bases and J lost 1; bases outside the gene matches: 3. CDR3 sequence: CASRVGQGSYNEQFF. The CDR3 nucleotides read TGTGCCAGCAGAGTGGGACAGGGGTCCTACAATGAGCAGTTCTTC.

V and J are TRBV2 and TRBJ2-1; TRBD2 aligns across 11 bases. The CDR3 has 15 amino acids. CDR1 and CDR2 from the germline V gene are SNHLY and FYNNEI. V lost 8 bases to trimming and J lost 10 bases; unmatched junction nucleotides: 13. CDR3 DNA sequence: TGTGCCAGCTTACTGGGGCTAGCGGGGGGAGGGGAGCAGTTCTTC. Encoded protein: CASLLGLAGGGEQFF.

The chain combines TRBV11-2 with TRBJ2-2; a weak D match, TRBD2 (5 bases). Trimming removed 1 base from V and 1 base from J, with 7 bases in between. This CDR3 comprises 15 residues. Germline CDR1 reads SGHAT; CDR2 reads FQNNGV. This chain's CDR3 is CASSLGGWNTGELFF. The CDR3 coding sequence is TGTGCCAGCAGCTTAGGAGGGTGGAACACCGGGGAGCTGTTTTTT.

The rearrangement links TRBV7-2 to TRBJ1-6; possible D gene TRBD1, 5 bases. Looked up from germline, CDR1 is SGHTA and CDR2 is FQGNSA. CDR3 length: 15 residues. V was trimmed by 6 bases and J by 8 bases, leaving 17 bases between them. This CDR3 reads CASRASRVSDSPLHF. The CDR3 DNA reads as TGTGCCAGCAGAGCGAGCAGGGTCTCGGATTCACCCCTCCACTTT.